The subject of this entry is one T cell receptor (beta chain). What it binds is unknown. The data derive from a study of blood T cells in healthy people across ages. This CDR3 region has 15 residues. Germline lookup yields CDR1 MGHRA and CDR2 YSYEKL. Deletions cut 1 base from V and 2 bases from J, with 11 bases between. A second PCR, run for roughly 7 to 12 cycles, used a sample-barcoded 5' primer plus a J-beta primer mix. Using its own MiXCR run on the 5' RACE reads, TCRdb lists one record per CDR3 protein. The data show about 670,000 distinct CDR3 sequences, approximately 40% seen once. Points from the study as a whole: Among T cells, TCR beta diversity per million cells dropped roughly linearly as age rose. More naive CD4+ cells and higher diversity were found in long-lived than in aged donors.

Sequenced sample: blood. This rearrangement joins TRBV4-1 to TRBJ1-1, with D maybe TRBD1 (6 bases). The receptor was derived from a man of 80 years or more in good health. Written as DNA, the CDR3 is TGCGCCAGCAGCCAAGGAGGGGGGCGTAACACTGAAGCTTTCTTT. Its translation: CASSQGGGRNTEAFF.